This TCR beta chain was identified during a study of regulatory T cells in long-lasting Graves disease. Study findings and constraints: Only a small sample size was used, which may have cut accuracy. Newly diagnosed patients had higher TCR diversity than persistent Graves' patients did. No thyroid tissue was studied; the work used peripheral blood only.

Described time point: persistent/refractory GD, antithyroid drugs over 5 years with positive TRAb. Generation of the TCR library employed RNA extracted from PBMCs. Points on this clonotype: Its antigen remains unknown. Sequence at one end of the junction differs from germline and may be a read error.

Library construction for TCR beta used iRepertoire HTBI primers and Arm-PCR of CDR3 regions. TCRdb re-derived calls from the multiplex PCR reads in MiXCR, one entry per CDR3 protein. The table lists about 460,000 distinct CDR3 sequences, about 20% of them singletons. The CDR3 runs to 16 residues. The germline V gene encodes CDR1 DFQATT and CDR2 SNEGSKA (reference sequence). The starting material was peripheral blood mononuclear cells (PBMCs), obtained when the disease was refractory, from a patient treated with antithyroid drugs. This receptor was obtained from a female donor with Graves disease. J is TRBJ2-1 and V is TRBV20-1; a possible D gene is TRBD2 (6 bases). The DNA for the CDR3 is TGCAGTGCCAGAGAGGTCGGGGGTAATTCTTACAATGAGCAGTTCTTC. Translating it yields CSAREVGGNSYNEQFF.